Listed below are T cell receptor beta chains from one sample, sequenced in a study of blood T cell repertoires in COVID-19. TCRdb's copy holds only in-frame clones and misses some; the assay was immunoSEQ multiplex PCR. The data contain 20,000 or so clones, approximately 88% of them singletons. Material: peripheral blood. Receptor source: a human donor in a cohort sampled during active COVID-19. CDR3s include the opening cysteine and the closing phenylalanine or tryptophan. The order of the fields is D gene, clone size, J gene, V gene, CDR3 protein, CDR3 DNA. A D gene is named only where the DNA matches it firmly. Clone size, where shown, is once, few, many, or a class for clones that have expanded.

D gene: NA
clone size: NA
J gene: TRBJ1-1
V gene: TRBV24-1
CDR3 protein: CATEGRTGLTFF
CDR3 DNA: TGTGCCACCGAGGGCCGTACGGGGTTGACTTTCTTT

D gene: NA
clone size: NA
J gene: TRBJ1-3
V gene: TRBV28
CDR3 protein: CASLAGGSRNTIYF
CDR3 DNA: TGTGCCAGCCTCGCCGGCGGGAGCAGAAACACCATATATTTT

D gene: TRBD1
clone size: NA
J gene: TRBJ1-2
V gene: TRBV19
CDR3 protein: CASRGQGNYGYTF
CDR3 DNA: TGTGCCAGTAGGGGACAGGGGAACTATGGCTACACCTTC

D gene: TRBD1
clone size: NA
J gene: TRBJ2-5
V gene: TRBV5-1
CDR3 protein: CASSSGTGGFETQYF
CDR3 DNA: TGCGCCAGCAGCTCGGGGACAGGGGGCTTTGAGACCCAGTACTTC

D gene: TRBD1
clone size: NA
J gene: TRBJ1-5
V gene: TRBV19
CDR3 protein: CASSLGQGRSGQPQHF
CDR3 DNA: TGTGCCAGTAGTTTAGGACAGGGGCGGTCAGGTCAGCCCCAGCATTTT

D gene: TRBD1
clone size: NA
J gene: TRBJ2-3
V gene: TRBV12-3/TRBV12-4
CDR3 protein: CASWTGSTDTQYF
CDR3 DNA: TGTGCCAGCTGGACAGGGAGCACAGATACGCAGTATTTT

D gene: NA
clone size: NA
J gene: TRBJ2-1
V gene: TRBV6-1
CDR3 protein: CASSEIQNDEQFF
CDR3 DNA: TGTGCCAGCAGTGAAATTCAGAACGATGAGCAGTTCTTC

D gene: TRBD2
clone size: NA
J gene: TRBJ2-1
V gene: TRBV19
CDR3 protein: CASSLRPLAGAYNEQFF
CDR3 DNA: TGTGCCAGTAGTCTCCGCCCACTAGCGGGAGCCTACAATGAGCAGTTCTTC

D gene: TRBD1
clone size: NA
J gene: TRBJ2-7
V gene: TRBV18
CDR3 protein: CASSPRTGGVGDSYEQYF
CDR3 DNA: TGTGCCAGCTCACCAAGGACAGGGGGCGTCGGTGACTCCTACGAGCAGTACTTC

D gene: TRBD1
clone size: NA
J gene: TRBJ1-2
V gene: TRBV5-1
CDR3 protein: CASSSTGVYGYTF
CDR3 DNA: TGCGCCAGCAGCTCCACAGGGGTCTATGGCTACACCTTC

D gene: NA
clone size: few
J gene: TRBJ2-5
V gene: TRBV6-1
CDR3 protein: CASSEWRLGSQETQYF
CDR3 DNA: TGTGCCAGCAGTGAATGGAGGTTGGGGTCCCAAGAGACCCAGTACTTC

D gene: TRBD1
clone size: NA
J gene: TRBJ2-1
V gene: TRBV6-6
CDR3 protein: CASSPNPGQGRQEQFF
CDR3 DNA: TGTGCCAGCAGTCCGAACCCGGGACAGGGGCGACAGGAGCAGTTCTTC

D gene: TRBD1
clone size: NA
J gene: TRBJ1-1
V gene: TRBV3-1/TRBV3-2
CDR3 protein: CASSQTDREGTEAFF
CDR3 DNA: TGTGCCAGCAGCCAAACGGACAGGGAAGGCACTGAAGCTTTCTTT